This T cell receptor beta chain was captured in a study of PD-L1 blockade in urothelial cancer. Study context: There were a median of about 140,000 T cells in blood samples.

Study-level points and caveats: A below-median TCR clonality in blood before treatment predicted better survival.

The time point was: pretreatment peripheral blood. V was pared by 6 bases and J by 0 bases, with 6 bases between. CDR3 size: 12 residues. Germline V lookup: CDR1 SGDLS, CDR2 YYNGEE. In the case of this clone: Its specificity is unknown.

Spiking of synthetic TCR analog templates was performed in each PCR. Libraries were prepared by immunoSEQ multiplex PCR; TCRdb keeps only in-frame clonotypes and omits some of them. The sample holds tens of thousands of clones, 90% seen once. The chain uses TRBV9 and TRBJ1-1, with D perhaps TRBD1 (5 bases). The material sequenced was PBMCs, taken around atezolizumab (anti-PD-L1) treatment. This TCR derives from a man in his sixties with urothelial cancer. The CDR3 nucleotides read TGTGCCAGCAAGGGGATGAACACTGAAGCTTTCTTT. This codes for CASKGMNTEAFF. Looking up the rest from reference TRBV9 and TRBJ1-1 gives the full variable domain: DSGVTQTPKHLITATGQRVTLRCSPRSGDLSVYWYQQSLDQGLQFLIQYYNGEERAKGNILERFSAQQFPDLHSELNLSSLELGDSALYFCASKGMNTEAFFGQGTRLTVV.